The TCR beta chain described here comes from a study of OX40 agonist ivuxolimab in advanced cancers. Background on the study: The patients received ivuxolimab by intravenous route every 2 weeks at 0.01 to 10 mg/kg.

From germline, CDR1 is SGHRS and CDR2 YFSETQ. The CDR3 runs 15 residues. J gave up 5 bases and V 2 bases, and 8 bases lay outside the gene matches. The data were produced by immunoSEQ multiplex PCR, yet TCRdb's version contains in-frame clones alone and is incomplete. In the table there are 65,000 to 85,000 clones, around 83% of which are singletons. The TCR was taken from an adult with an advanced solid tumor such as melanoma, head and neck, liver or kidney cancer. The material was CD4+ or CD8+ T cells sorted from blood, obtained in a trial of the OX40 agonist ivuxolimab. The chain employs TRBV5-1 and TRBJ2-7; 9 bases line up with TRBD2. The CDR3 sequence is CASSLRPGLADEQYF. The CDR3 DNA reads TGCGCCAGCAGCTTAAGGCCGGGACTAGCTGACGAGCAGTACTTC.